The 14 T cell receptor beta chains in this list originate from one sample, sequenced in a study of blood T cells in healthy people across ages. Primers used in a second PCR of roughly 6 to 11 cycles were a sample-barcoded 5' primer and a J-beta primer mix. MiXCR, run by TCRdb on the 5' RACE reads, gives a single entry per CDR3 protein. The sample lists 650,000 to 800,000 distinct CDR3 sequences, around two fifths occurring once. Sequencing was performed on blood. The receptors were sampled from a man in his 60s in good health.

The chain uses TRBV7-2 and TRBJ2-7; D uncertain. Trimming removed 5 bases from V and 1 base from J, with 9 bases in between. Germline V gene sequence: CDR1 SGHTA, CDR2 FQGNSA. The CDR3 sequence is 13 residues long. The CDR3 DNA is TGTGCCAGCAGCCTGTGGGGTTCCTACGAGCAGTACTTC. Translation gives CASSLWGSYEQYF.

The rearrangement links TRBV6-2 or TRBV6-3 to TRBJ2-7; tentatively, D is TRBD1 or TRBD2 (5 bases each). The CDR3 is made up of 14 amino acids. The V end lost 5 bases, the J end lost 0 bases, and 11 bases lay between the germline ends. Germline loops: CDR1 MNHEY, CDR2 SVGEGT. CDR3 nucleotide sequence: TGTGCCAGCAGTAATTCCGGGACCTCCTACGAGCAGTACTTC. This encodes CASSNSGTSYEQYF.

The genes are TRBV29-1 and TRBJ2-3; weak D call: TRBD2 (6 bases). The CDR3 loop spans 13 amino acids. Trimming took off 4 bases at V and 2 bases at J, with 10 bases between the two ends. Germline CDR1 and CDR2: SQVTM and ANQGSEA. The DNA for the CDR3 is TGCAGCGTTGGGGGACTCCACACAGATACGCAGTATTTT. The encoded protein is CSVGGLHTDTQYF.

Turning to this clonotype: Its ends do not fully match the called genes, so a read error is possible. The chain combines TRBV5-6 with TRBJ2-7; D is tentatively TRBD1 or TRBD2 (5 bases each). TRBJ2-5 explains the end of the DNA better; the J call may be wrong. The CDR3 totals 16 residues. Germline CDR1 reads SGHDT; CDR2 reads YYEEEE. CDR3 amino acids: CVSSPPPWGIQETQYF. The CDR3 nucleotides read TGTGTCAGCAGCCCACCCCCCTGGGGGATCCAAGAGACCCAGTACTTC.

The rearrangement joins TRBV5-1 to TRBJ1-6, with 7 bases that match TRBD1. The CDR3 extends over 14 amino acids. The V and J ends lost 4 bases and 8 bases, in that order; junction bases with no gene match: 6. Germline V lookup: CDR1 SGHRS, CDR2 YFSETQ. CDR3 nucleotide sequence: TGCGCCAGCAGCCCTACAGGGGACGATTCACCCCTCCACTTT. This encodes CASSPTGDDSPLHF. Full variable domain (missing parts from reference TRBV5-1 and TRBJ1-6): KAGVTQTPRYLIKTRGQQVTLSCSPISGHRSVSWYQQTPGQGLQFLFEYFSETQRNKGNFPGRFSGRQFSNSRSEMNVSTLELGDSALYLCASSPTGDDSPLHFGNGTRLTVT.

V gene TRBV29-1 combines with J gene TRBJ1-1; 8 bases are a match to TRBD1. The V gene end was trimmed by 5 bases and the J gene end by 4 bases; junction bases not matched to a gene: 15. Per the germline V gene, CDR1 is SQVTM and CDR2 is ANQGSEA. CDR3 length: 16 amino acids. This chain's CDR3 is CSVKGVQTGATTEAFF. The DNA for the CDR3 is TGCAGCGTTAAGGGGGTCCAGACAGGGGCGACCACTGAAGCTTTCTTT.

This clonotype was observed a handful of times. Its ends do not fully match the called genes, so a read error is possible. The rearrangement links TRBV6-2 or TRBV6-3 to TRBJ1-5; a possible D gene is TRBD1 (6 bases). The CDR3 has 19 amino acids. Germline V gives CDR1 MNHEY, CDR2 SVGEGT. CDR3 coding DNA: TGTGCCAGCAGTTACCGGACAGAGAATCTTGAGGATAGCGATCAGCCCCAGCATTTT. Translated, it gives CASSYRTENLEDSDQPQHF.

V and J are TRBV10-3 and TRBJ2-1, with D unclear. CDR1 is ENHRY and CDR2 is SYGVKD in the germline V gene. V lost 2 bases, J lost 2 bases, and 7 bases lay in between. The CDR3 length is 14 residues. The chain's CDR3 is CAISEKGTYNEQFF. DNA of the CDR3: TGTGCCATCAGTGAGAAGGGAACCTACAATGAGCAGTTCTTC.

The rearrangement uses TRBV29-1 and TRBJ1-1; D is undetermined. This CDR3 is built from 13 residues. Germline V gene lookup returns CDR1 SQVTM and CDR2 ANQGSEA. Trimming stripped 6 bases from V and 2 bases from J, with 13 bases between. The CDR3 DNA sequence: TGCAGCGTCCAAGGACCGCTTAACACTGAAGCTTTCTTT. The encoded protein is CSVQGPLNTEAFF.

This clonotype occurred a few times. The rearrangement links TRBV10-3 to TRBJ1-6, with a tentative D call TRBD1 (6 bases). V shed 0 bases and J shed 7 bases, with 7 bases lying between them. There are 14 residues in the CDR3. Germline V gene sequence: CDR1 ENHRY, CDR2 SYGVKD. CDR3 sequence reads: CAISESTGNSPLHF. The CDR3 DNA sequence: TGTGCCATCAGTGAGTCAACAGGGAATTCACCCCTCCACTTT.

This clonotype appeared a few times. J is TRBJ2-4 and V is TRBV20-1; perhaps TRBD1 as D (5 bases). The germline V gene has CDR1 DFQATT and CDR2 SNEGSKA (reference sequence). The CDR3 runs to 14 residues. The V and J ends lost 0 bases and 6 bases respectively, with 12 bases between them. The CDR3 sequence is CSARDLYTGNIQYF. Written as DNA, the CDR3 is TGCAGTGCTAGAGATTTATACACAGGAAACATTCAGTACTTC.

This clonotype was found many times. The rearrangement links TRBV7-2 to TRBJ2-1; D not resolved. V was trimmed by 4 bases and J by 0 bases, leaving 7 bases between them. Per germline, CDR1 SGHTA and CDR2 FQGNSA. The CDR3 is 14 amino acids. The CDR3 DNA follows: TGTGCCAGCAGCTATCTCGGCTCCTACAATGAGCAGTTCTTC. This translates into CASSYLGSYNEQFF.

The rearrangement uses TRBV5-5 and TRBJ1-1; the D is unclear. The V end lost 4 bases, the J end lost 1 base, and 8 bases lay between the germline ends. The CDR3 length is 13 residues. The germline CDR1 and CDR2 sequences are SGHKS and YYEKEE (reference sequence). The DNA for the CDR3 is TGTGCCAGCAGCATGCGCACGAACACTGAAGCTTTCTTT. Its translation: CASSMRTNTEAFF.

This clonotype was recorded a few times. The rearrangement uses TRBV20-1 and TRBJ2-4; TRBD2 agrees at 11 bases. In germline, CDR1 is DFQATT, CDR2 SNEGSKA (reference sequence). Trimming removed 5 bases from V and 5 bases from J; junction bases left unmatched: 5. The CDR3 contains 14 residues. CDR3 coding DNA: TGCAGTGCTCGACCGGGACTAGCGGAAAACATTCAGTACTTC. It yields the protein CSARPGLAENIQYF.